What follows describes a single TCR beta chain. This clone's antigen is unknown. There are no base qualities to consult, and no much larger clone falls within one base. The library was produced with the immunoSEQ multiplex PCR assay. The multiplex PCR relied on a mix of 60 forward primers for TCR Vbeta segments and 13 reverse primers for TCR Jbeta segments. The CDR3 region of rearranged TCR beta genes was amplified from genomic DNA by a multiplex PCR assay. On the Illumina HiSeq System, the amplified TCR beta libraries were sequenced as 87-base-pair reads. For the original study's pipeline: In a later analysis, tens of millions of unique TCR beta chains were counted across the approximately 640 repertoires, and roughly 9.9 million of these chains were shared by at least two donors. To remove PCR and sequencing errors, raw reads were error-corrected and collapsed into unique sequences using a nearest-neighbor algorithm that merged closely related sequences. CDR3 sequences were aligned to IMGT reference sequences to assign V, D and J gene segments. For a sequence to be retained, a match of at least six nucleotides to both a V gene segment and a J gene segment was required. Rearrangements were called productive when the CDR3 lacked stop codons and stayed in frame with V and J; all others were non-productive. CDR3 was defined according to IMGT convention as the region running from the second conserved V-encoded cysteine to the conserved J-encoded phenylalanine. The earlier analysis of some 600 of the donors excluded sequences that lacked an unambiguous match to a single V gene segment. In an earlier analysis of 587 of the donors, V segments were called functional above 56.7% productive rearrangements and were called segregating when the between-donor standard deviation exceeded 5%. A statistical classification framework was built for diagnosing cytomegalovirus status from the catalog of TCR beta chain sequences. In a later analysis, TCR nucleotide sequences were compared against IMGT/GENE-DB human TR gene sequences so that V and J genes could be assigned. The TCRdist pipeline was used in a later analysis to assign CDR3 sequences and most-parsimonious VDJ recombination scenarios. In a later analysis, every TCR beta chain was defined by the combination of its CDR3 amino acid sequence and its V-gene family, and reads without a unique V-gene family were dropped. To address suspected cross-contamination and a sequencing artifact, a later analysis removed 592 highly shared, low-generation-probability nucleotide sequences. In a later analysis, a clonal expansion index was calculated for each public chain from normalized within-repertoire ranks of inferred template counts. In a later analysis, generation probabilities were computed using a VDJ recombination model fitted to out-of-frame rearrangements, and the results were checked against IGoR. In a later analysis, TCR-TCR, TCR-HLA and TCR-CMV co-occurrence was scored with hypergeometric tests, and a repertoire-size bias correction was applied to TCR pairs. A later analysis estimated false discovery rates by permuting HLA or CMV assignments 20 times. In a later analysis, co-occurring TCRs were grouped using DBSCAN, and TCRdist sequence similarity was added for clustering within HLA-allele-positive subsets. Repertoires with fewer than 30,000 or more than 120,000 public chains, plus five repertoires with anomalous nucleotide sharing, were excluded from co-occurrence clustering. TCRdb provides this immuneACCESS table in a form limited to in-frame rearrangements. Some clones are lacking; in checked studies, under half of them reflect an unresolved V gene, and why the rest are absent is not known. That table is the source of V, J and clone size, and D and trimming were worked out from the DNA. The sample includes roughly 100,000 clones, with roughly four fifths observed a single time. About 1.5% of the sample comes from the top ten.

In total, fewer than 750 healthy bone marrow donors made up the cohort. Cohort members were all nominally healthy when sampled, although unrecorded immune exposures were likely present. The donor was CMV seronegative and belonged to the group of 320 or so seronegative cohort members. A peripheral blood sample was provided by each donor, and peripheral blood mononuclear cells were used for TCR beta sequencing. Genomic DNA extraction from the blood cell samples was performed with the Qiagen DNeasy Blood Extraction Kit. The CDR3 covers 13 residues, taking in both the cysteine and the phenylalanine. Of the read, only the CDR3 DNA is kept; its 39 bases are in frame from base 1. Between the V and J ends, shortened by 4 bases and 8 bases respectively, the junction contains 14 bases. According to the germline V gene, CDR1 reads SGHAT and CDR2 reads FQNNGV. This sample is part of a study of cytomegalovirus exposure and HLA in healthy donors (dated by TCRdb to 2015 to 2018). About the investigation overall: An earlier analysis of roughly 500 of the donors reported about 250 Gb of sequence data and some 100 million unique TCR beta sequences from 190 million or so T cells. Both class I and class II loci were covered by HLA typing, at four-digit resolution. On average, around 230,000 unique TCR beta nucleotide sequences were sequenced per donor among a few hundred genotyped donors of the cohort, with approximately 18% of those sequences being non-productive. The genetic ancestry cluster associated with self-reported Caucasian donors included around 76% of the approximately 410 genotyped donors. Rather than using new phenotypic data, the later analysis identified candidate immune exposures from TCR beta sequences and from how often those sequences occurred across donors. Every repertoire in the discovery cohort had been generated on one and the same sequencing platform. To study patterns of TCR occurrence, a later analysis re-analyzed previously published TCR beta repertoires from hundreds of donors and added high-resolution HLA genotyping. Using immunosequencing, the study profiled T cell repertoires from 550 to 750 subjects and related those repertoires to cytomegalovirus serostatus. A later genetic analysis took genome-wide SNP genotypes for about 65% of the 666 donors and used that subset as a discovery cohort. Because of strong linkage in the cohort, roughly five DR-DQ haplotypes were treated as single units for association and clustering. An early release covering some 640 HLA-typed donors comprised about 290 gigabases of sequencing data and 85 million or so unique TCR sequences. The study was designed to test whether signatures of past pathogen exposure could be identified by cataloging public T cell receptors. Along with the 666-subject first cohort, a separate validation cohort of more than 90 different subjects was used. The number of donors typed differed by locus, with about 629-630 for A, B, C, DRB1 and DQB1, 522 for DQA1, nearly 610 for DPA1, and approximately 470 for DPB1. To predict cytomegalovirus infection status, the study combined high-throughput TCR immunosequencing, statistical association of individual TCRs with disease status, and machine learning. Donor age, sex, ethnicity and CMV serostatus were compiled alongside the repertoire data. To decide whether each TCR beta V gene segment behaved as functional or pseudogenic, an earlier analysis of 587 of the donors relied on high-throughput TCR beta sequencing. Summary of the overall study and its limitations: A few of the identified cytomegalovirus-associated TCR beta chains were confirmed in vitro to be specific for cytomegalovirus antigens. The presence/absence analyses assumed that sequencing depth was roughly uniform across donors, and that assumption may not be true. A cluster of highly shared sequence variants was judged likely to be a technical artifact of the sequencing pipeline. A total of roughly 160 TCR beta chains were listed by the study as associated with cytomegalovirus. Compared with the roughly 670-donor mean, donors in an Asian-associated ancestry cluster had fewer N-insertions in productive TCRs, according to a later genetic analysis. A later analysis associated 15,000 or so TCR beta sequences with specific HLA alleles at a false discovery rate of 0.05. The classifier was reported to diagnose cytomegalovirus status with high specificity and sensitivity in both the original and validation cohorts. An earlier analysis of around 540 of the donors showed that most TCR beta V segments appeared in productive rearrangements either about 87% or about 30% of the time, which broadly matched IMGT annotations. Most CMV-associated TCR beta chains appeared to be HLA-restricted in a later analysis, and the HLA associations seemed to be driven largely by CMV exposure. The only immune exposure information available for the cohort was CMV serostatus. A later genetic analysis associated a missense DCLRE1C variant with V-gene and J-gene trimming of TCR beta chains, and an independent cohort replicated the association. A further reported finding was that TCR beta sequences accurately predicted the HLA-A and HLA-B alleles for most subjects in the first cohort. A later analysis found that HLA-associated TCR beta chains were more clonally expanded and had lower generation probabilities than equally common non-associated chains. The 87-base-pair reads could not distinguish some IMGT-functional V segments, including TRBV6-2 and TRBV6-3, so those segments were excluded. In a later analysis, several top co-occurrence clusters were reported to appear linked to parvovirus B19, influenza, CMV and Epstein-Barr virus. Linkage disequilibrium might explain the correlated functional status among segregating V segments, but an unknown experimental factor could not be ruled out. Most TCR sequences were observed very rarely across donors, whereas some public TCRs were present in many individuals. The cohort was sequenced for TCR beta chains only, and without alpha or paired-chain data the features that could be detected were limited. When HLA alleles, especially DR and DQ, strongly co-occurred, TCR associations were difficult to assign to individual alleles. Because HLA typing was missing for some donors at each locus, association tests included only the typed subset. In a later analysis, TCR association rates were found to vary across HLA loci, with the most associated TCRs seen for DRB1 alleles and the fewest for HLA-C alleles. The earlier analysis of some 540 of the donors excluded 15 to 20 rarely observed V segments, including chromosome 9 orphons, because counts were too low. It was suggested by the authors that the approach could potentially be generalized to other disease states and immunological phenotypes.

This receptor was identified in a man aged 50-59 years in good health and CMV-seronegative. The sample consisted of PBMCs. The rearrangement combines TRBV11-2 with TRBJ1-1; TRBD1 is a weak D gene call, 5 bases matching. The nucleotide sequence reads as follows: TGTGCCAGCAGCTCGGTTCGGAGGGGAGAAGCTTTCTTT. Its translation is CASSSVRRGEAFF.